A selection of T cell receptor beta chains follows, all from one sample in a study of cytomegalovirus exposure and HLA in healthy donors. TCRdb's table, derived via immunoSEQ multiplex PCR, lists solely in-frame clones and lacks some. The sample holds about 140,000 clones, roughly 80% seen once. Sequencing input: PBMCs. These receptors originate from a woman in her 50s in good health and CMV-seropositive. The CDR3 runs from the conserved cysteine through the conserved F or W. Each record gives: CDR3 length, V gene, J gene, D gene, clone size, CDR3 DNA, CDR3 protein. The D gene is left open where the match is weak. Expanded clones get a size class; other rows say once, few or many, or leave the size out.

>17|TRBV11-2|TRBJ2-3|TRBD2|NA
TGTGCCAGCAGCTTAGACTGGCGGGGGGGTCAAGGAGATACGCAGTATTTT
CASSLDWRGGQGDTQYF
>15|TRBV2|TRBJ1-2|TRBD1|once
TGTGCCAGCAGTCCTGAGGGACAGGGATACTATGGCTACACCTTC
CASSPEGQGYYGYTF
>13|TRBV7-2|TRBJ1-2|TRBD1|NA
TGTGCCAGCAGCTCGGACAGGGGCTATGGCTACACCTTC
CASSSDRGYGYTF
>14|TRBV18|TRBJ1-2|TRBD1|NA
TGTGCCAGCTCATACGGACAGGGCACCTATGGCTACACCTTC
CASSYGQGTYGYTF
>16|TRBV6-1|TRBJ1-5|NA|few
TGTGCCAGCAGTGAACTTAGCGGACGGGGGAATCAGCCCCAGCATTTT
CASSELSGRGNQPQHF
>12|TRBV10-3|TRBJ1-2|NA|NA
TGTGCCATCAGTGCTCAGGGGAGAGGCTACACCTTC
CAISAQGRGYTF
>12|TRBV7-6|TRBJ1-4|NA|NA
TGTGCCAGCAGCTTGTTAAATGAAAAACTGTTTTTT
CASSLLNEKLFF
>15|TRBV27|TRBJ2-7|TRBD2|NA
TGTGCCAGCATGATTGCAGGGAGGGTCTCCTACGAGCAGTACTTC
CASMIAGRVSYEQYF
>15|TRBV5-1|TRBJ1-1|NA|NA
TGCGCCAGCAGCTTGGGAGGCTCATTGAACACTGAAGCTTTCTTT
CASSLGGSLNTEAFF
>14|TRBV7-9|TRBJ1-6|NA|medium-sized
TGTGCCAGCAGCCCCGCCAGGGATAGTACACCCCTCCACTTT
CASSPARDSTPLHF
>15|TRBV28|TRBJ2-4|TRBD2|few
TGTGCCAGCAGTTCTCTAGCGGGGGGGCGAAACATTCAGTACTTC
CASSSLAGGRNIQYF
>13|TRBV6-6|TRBJ2-5|NA|NA
TGTGCCAGCGGAAGGGGCAACCAAGAGACCCAGTACTTC
CASGRGNQETQYF
>15|TRBV27|TRBJ2-7|TRBD1|NA
TGTGCCAGCAGTCCAGACCCGACAGGGCTCGCCGAGCAGTACTTC
CASSPDPTGLAEQYF
>14|TRBV29-1|TRBJ2-2|TRBD2|few
TGCAGCGGATCCAGCGGGGTGTACACCGGGGAGCTGTTTTTT
CSGSSGVYTGELFF
>14|TRBV19|TRBJ1-1|NA|NA
TGTGCCAGTAGTACAACTCCAGGGGCCACTGAAGCTTTCTTT
CASSTTPGATEAFF
>14|TRBV6-5|TRBJ2-3|NA|NA
TGTGCCAGCAGTACTCAGGGAAGCACAGATACGCAGTATTTT
CASSTQGSTDTQYF
>14|TRBV14|TRBJ2-1|NA|NA
TGTGCCAGCAGCTATGACAGAGCCTACAATGAGCAGTTCTTC
CASSYDRAYNEQFF
>14|TRBV19|TRBJ2-5|NA|NA
TGTGCCAGTAGTATGGCGGGGTTTGAAGAGACCCAGTACTTC
CASSMAGFEETQYF
>13|TRBV2|TRBJ1-1|TRBD1|NA
TGTGCCAGCAGTGGACAGGGGAACACTGAAGCTTTCTTT
CASSGQGNTEAFF
>16|TRBV5-6|TRBJ2-5|NA|NA
TGTGCCAGCAGCTTGATGGGGGGGGGCTCTAAAGAGACCCAGTACTTC
CASSLMGGGSKETQYF
>14|TRBV28|TRBJ1-4|NA|NA
TGTGCCAGCAGTTTAAGCTCTGGAGGTGAAAAACTGTTTTTT
CASSLSSGGEKLFF
>14|TRBV6-1|TRBJ2-6|NA|NA
TGTGCCAGCACCTGGGGGGGCGGGGCCAACGTCCTGACTTTC
CASTWGGGANVLTF
>19|TRBV4-3|TRBJ1-5|TRBD1|NA
TGCGCCAGCAGCCAAGAGCTCGGGAGGACAGGGACAAGCAATCAGCCCCAGCATTTT
CASSQELGRTGTSNQPQHF
>14|TRBV9|TRBJ2-7|NA|NA
TGTGCCAGCAGCCGTCGACAGGTCTCCTACGAGCAGTACTTC
CASSRRQVSYEQYF
>15|TRBV6-4|TRBJ2-5|TRBD2|few
TGTGCCAGCAGTGACTCACTAGCGGGGGGAGAGACCCAGTACTTC
CASSDSLAGGETQYF
>13|TRBV27|TRBJ1-1|TRBD1|NA
TGTGCCAGCAGTTTTGGGGACAGGGGGATGGCTTTCTTT
CASSFGDRGMAFF
>16|TRBV4-1|TRBJ2-4|NA|few
TGCGCCAGCAGCCAAGATGTACGGGGTCTCGAAAACATTCAGTACTTC
CASSQDVRGLENIQYF
>13|TRBV5-4|TRBJ2-5|NA|NA
TGTGCCAGCAGCTTGGGCGGGGAAGAGACCCAGTACTTC
CASSLGGEETQYF
>13|TRBV7-2|TRBJ2-5|NA|few
TGTGCCAGCAGCTTAGAACTCCAAGAGACCCAGTACTTC
CASSLELQETQYF
>15|TRBV25-1|TRBJ1-4|NA|few
TGTGCCAGCAGTGAATACGGGGGGCCTTATGAAAAACTGTTTTTT
CASSEYGGPYEKLFF
>14|TRBV28|TRBJ1-1|TRBD1|NA
TGTGCCAGCAGTTTACAGGGGGTATGGACTGAAGCTTTCTTT
CASSLQGVWTEAFF
>15|TRBV9|TRBJ1-3|NA|NA
TGTGCCAGCAGCGCTGACGGACACTCTGGAAACACCATATATTTT
CASSADGHSGNTIYF
>14|TRBV28|TRBJ2-5|TRBD2|NA
TGTGCCAGCAGTCCCGCGGGGGTAGGAGAGACCCAGTACTTC
CASSPAGVGETQYF
>17|TRBV5-8|TRBJ2-3|TRBD1|NA
TGTGCCAGCAGCCCAGGGACAGGGGCTCCTCGGTTTGATCCGCAGTATTTT
CASSPGTGAPRFDPQYF
>17|TRBV5-4|TRBJ2-3|NA|NA
TGTGCCAGCAGCAATTACATACAGGGACCGGGCACAGATACGCAGTATTTT
CASSNYIQGPGTDTQYF
>13|TRBV11-2|TRBJ1-2|NA|NA
TGTGCCAGCAGCTTAGACAGGGGAGATGGCTACACCTTC
CASSLDRGDGYTF
>15|TRBV5-4|TRBJ1-2|TRBD1|NA
TGTGCCAGCAGCGCCCTGACAGGGTCGAACTATGGCTACACCTTC
CASSALTGSNYGYTF
>14|TRBV28|TRBJ1-1|TRBD1|NA
TGTGCCAGCAGTTTGCGGGACAGAGGCACTGAAGCTTTCTTT
CASSLRDRGTEAFF
>16|TRBV28|TRBJ2-3|NA|NA
TGTGCCAGCAGTTTTCGCGGGACTCGATTCACAGATACGCAGTATTTT
CASSFRGTRFTDTQYF
>14|TRBV27|TRBJ2-7|TRBD1|NA
TGTGCCAGCAGTTTCGGGACAGGGAACGGCGAGCAGTACTTC
CASSFGTGNGEQYF
>15|TRBV7-3|TRBJ2-1|TRBD2|once
TGTGCCAGCAGCTCAGGACTAGCGGGCGTCAATGAGCAGTTCTTC
CASSSGLAGVNEQFF
>14|TRBV4-3|TRBJ2-7|TRBD1|NA
TGCGCCAGCAGCCGGGACAGGGGGTTCAGCGAGCAGTACTTC
CASSRDRGFSEQYF
>18|TRBV7-3|TRBJ2-2|TRBD2|NA
TGTGCCAGCAGCACAAACTCGGCGGCGGGGGCGAACACCGGGGAGCTGTTTTTT
CASSTNSAAGANTGELFF
>16|TRBV7-8|TRBJ1-5|TRBD1|NA
TGTGCCAGCAGCCGTAACAGGGGCAGCCCCGATCGGCCCCAGCATTTT
CASSRNRGSPDRPQHF
>14|TRBV18|TRBJ1-2|TRBD1|NA
TGTGCCAGCTCACCACGGGGGACAGCCTATGGCTACACCTTC
CASSPRGTAYGYTF
>17|TRBV7-9|TRBJ1-2|TRBD1|NA
TGTGCCAGCAGCTCCTTACAGGGGGGTAATCCCTCTTATGGCTACACCTTC
CASSSLQGGNPSYGYTF
>14|TRBV21-1|TRBJ2-7|NA|NA
TGTGCCAGCAGCAAAGTTCCGAGGACAAACGAGCAGTACTTC
CASSKVPRTNEQYF
>15|TRBV18|TRBJ1-5|NA|NA
TGTGCCAGCTCACCAAGACGGAGTACAAATCAGCCCCAGCATTTT
CASSPRRSTNQPQHF
>16|TRBV29-1|TRBJ2-1|TRBD2|NA
TGCAGCGCCGCCGGAACTAGCGGGGGGGCCGAGAATGAGCAGTTCTTC
CSAAGTSGGAENEQFF
>18|TRBV10-3|TRBJ1-5|TRBD1|NA
TGTGCCACCACTAAATACGAACCGGGACAGGGGATTTGGCGGCCCCAGCATTTT
CATTKYEPGQGIWRPQHF
>13|TRBV9|TRBJ1-2|NA|NA
TGTGCCAGCAGCGTAGCCACAGGGATTGGCTACACCTTC
CASSVATGIGYTF
>14|TRBV7-2|TRBJ1-1|NA|NA
TGTGCCAGCAGCTTAGCGTCAGGGAACACTGAAGCTTTCTTT
CASSLASGNTEAFF
>15|TRBV4-1|TRBJ1-1|NA|NA
TGCGCCAGCAGCCAATTAAGGCGGTTGGGCACTGAAGCTTTCTTT
CASSQLRRLGTEAFF